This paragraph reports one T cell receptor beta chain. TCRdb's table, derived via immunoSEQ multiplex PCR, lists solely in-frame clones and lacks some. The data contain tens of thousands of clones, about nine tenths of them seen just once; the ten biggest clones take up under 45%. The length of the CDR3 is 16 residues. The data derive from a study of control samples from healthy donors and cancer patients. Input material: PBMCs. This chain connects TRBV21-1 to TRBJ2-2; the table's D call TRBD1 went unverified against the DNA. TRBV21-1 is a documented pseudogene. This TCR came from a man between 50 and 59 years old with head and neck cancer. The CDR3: CASSPATDLNTGELFF. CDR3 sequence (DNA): TGTGCCAGCAGTCCTGCGACAGACTTGAACACCGGGGAGCTGTTTTTT.